Detailed here is one T cell receptor (beta chain). Its antigen is currently unknown. The sample originates from a study of T cell repertoires in cytomegalovirus infection. The wider study: CMV infection together with matching HLA type was indicated by public TCR beta signatures. General study points: People with CMV and the relevant HLA were identified by cumulative public TCR beta family frequency.

TCRdb reprocessed the reads via MiXCR and lists one record per CDR3 protein. The sample has 200,000 to 250,000 distinct CDR3 sequences; about 38% are singletons. CDR3 length: 19 amino acids. Trimming removed 3 bases from V and 8 bases from J; junction bases left unmatched: 19. Germline CDR1 MDHEN, CDR2 SYDVKM. The V gene is TRBV28, the J gene TRBJ2-3; 11 bases align to TRBD1. The specimen was CD8+ T cells from cultured PBMCs, collected from culture after CMV antigen stimulation. The TCR comes from a human donor in good health (CMV status not recorded). Some clones in this sample may be carry-over from other donors' samples. CDR3 amino acids: CASSLDRGRREGPRRTQYF. The DNA for the CDR3 is TGTGCCAGCAGTTTGGACAGGGGGCGGCGGGAGGGCCCCCGCCGTACGCAGTATTTT. The full variable domain, its missing parts supplied by reference TRBV28 and TRBJ2-3, is DVKVTQSSRYLVKRTGEKVFLECVQDMDHENMFWYRQDPGLGLRLIYFSYDVKMKEKGDIPEGYSVSREKKERFSLILESASTNQTSMYLCASSLDRGRREGPRRTQYFGPGTRLTVL.